This TCR beta chain was identified in a study of spatial heterogeneity in lung cancer (dated by TCRdb to the late 2010s). Looking at the study overall: Beta-chain transcripts were consistently detected in greater numbers than alpha-chain transcripts, which likely reflects a higher abundance of beta-chain transcripts. TCR transcript counts in tumor regions correlated strongly with a T cell transcriptional module score from matched bulk RNA-seq. Nonsynonymous mutation counts, determined by whole-exome sequencing of tumor tissue, were related to TCR repertoire features. In non-small cell lung cancer, the study quantitatively compared TCR alpha and beta repertoires across several tumor regions, matched nontumor lung, and blood. Both alpha and beta chains were TCR-sequenced in samples taken at surgery, namely 220 tumor regions, approximately 63 matched nontumor lung samples and 45 to 60 PBMC samples. In the raw uncorrected reads, each unique combination of TCR and UMI appeared more than ten times on average. Points the paper makes about the study in general: The tumor nonsynonymous mutation count correlated with the number of expanded alpha and beta TCRs within the tumor. The count of ubiquitous expanded TCRs correlated with the count of ubiquitous nonsynonymous mutations, and the count of regional expanded TCRs correlated with the count of regional nonsynonymous mutations. TCR-seq coverage of tumor T cells was estimated at only approximately 7% for alpha chains and about 13% for beta chains. Confirming at a functional level the hypothesis that regional TCRs recognize regional mutations was considered to require additional single-cell paired TCR alpha and beta sequencing.

Library preparation employed 5' RACE. The reads were generated on a NextSeq 500. The TCR library protocol attached a unique molecular identifier to each TCR cDNA molecule to allow correction of PCR and sequencing errors. Regarding the original processing steps: TCR identification, UMI-based error correction and CDR3 extraction were performed with Decombinator tools. TCRs above a frequency of 2 per 1,000, corresponding to the top 1% of the tumor frequency distribution, were defined as expanded. Expanded tumor TCRs statistically deemed absent (corrected P<0.05) from at least one tumor region were classed as regional, and all other expanded tumor TCRs were classed as ubiquitous. Each repertoire was subsampled 100 times to 5,000 TCRs, after which Renyi diversity was computed with the R vegan package. To build CDR3 similarity networks, amino acid triplet string-kernel similarity was used, and CDR3s were connected when their pairwise similarity was above 0.82. TCRdb passed the public sequencing reads through fastp at Q25 and MiXCR, retaining productive beta sequences. Every distinct CDR3 protein forms one entry, paired with its most common genes and DNA. Here the V and J calls rest on TCRdb's processing, not on the authors' analysis. The sample data list about 18,000 distinct CDR3 sequences, and about 9.6% of these were observed just once. About 20% of the sample is in the top ten clones.

Comments on this clonotype: What this receptor recognizes is not known. No qualities accompany the bases; no much larger clone lies one base away. This beta chain is a stray read from a library made for alpha chains; its abundance is not meaningful.

The time point label, as the study defines it: sample taken at primary tumor resection. Donors were some 67 patients with early-stage, untreated non-small cell lung cancer from the lung TRACERx cohort. Without any cell sorting, TCR sequencing was performed on whole RNA extracted either from tumor and nontumor lung tissue or from cryopreserved PBMC samples. Patients were selected for TCR sequencing only if sufficient RNA was available from at least two tumor regions. Tumor and adjacent nontumor lung specimens were reviewed by a lung pathologist before selection. The V and J ends are trimmed by 4 bases and 9 bases, leaving 14 bases between them. CDR1 and CDR2, per the germline V gene, are SGHRS and YFSETQ. The CDR3 starts with the cysteine, ends with the phenylalanine, and has 14 residues. CDR3 DNA is the only sequence kept; it has 42 bases, read in frame from the first base.

This clonotype was sampled from a female donor with early-stage non-small cell lung cancer. The starting material was lung tumor tissue, obtained at surgery. This sequence uses TRBV5-1 and TRBJ1-6; too little of a D gene remains to name it. The CDR3 protein: CASSVGLGGSPLHF. The DNA sequence reads TGCGCCAGCAGCGTAGGTCTAGGAGGTTCACCCCTCCACTTT.